The T cell receptor beta chain described here comes from a study of OX40 agonist ivuxolimab in advanced cancers. The study in broad terms: Ivuxolimab, which targeted the costimulatory receptor OX40 (CD134), was an agonistic, fully human IgG2 monoclonal antibody. Peripheral TCRbeta sequencing was intended to test whether TCR sequence diversity was altered and clonal T-cell expansion was caused by ivuxolimab. Prior anti-PD-1, anti-PD-L1 or anti-CTLA-4 therapy was permitted, and checkpoint inhibitors had been received by about 37% of dose-escalation patients. The paper describes the monotherapy dose-escalation part (N ≈ 50 patients) of the phase I trial of ivuxolimab. Partial responses occurred in three dose-escalation patients: two with cutaneous melanoma and one with hepatocellular carcinoma. A male proportion of around 83% and a mean age of around 60 years, ranging from about 23 to 90, were recorded for the dose-escalation cohort. Among the roughly 52 dose-escalation patients, around 20 had hepatocellular carcinoma, about 15 melanoma, 9 renal cell carcinoma and 9 head and neck cancer. Intravenous ivuxolimab was administered to patients every 2 weeks at six dose levels: 0.01, 0.1, 0.3, 1.5, 3 and 10 mg/kg.

Genomic DNA was extracted from sorted cells for sequencing of the TCRbeta CDR3 region. The immunoSEQ Assay was used to sequence the TCRbeta CDR3 regions. TCRdb mirrors the immuneACCESS table, restricted to in-frame sequences. Some clones are absent from its copies; in checked studies, under half trace to an unresolved V gene, and the reason for the others is unknown. The sample table records tens of thousands of clones; approximately 91% of these occur just once. The ten largest clones represent around 0.29% of the sample. The germline V gene provides CDR1 MDHEN and CDR2 SYDVKM. Counted from cysteine to phenylalanine, this CDR3 has 13 amino acids. Just CDR3 DNA is preserved here, 39 bases in frame from base 1. Overall results and qualifications from the work: On average, CD8+ T cells showed more expanded clones than CD4+ T cells after ivuxolimab. In the 0.1-3.0 mg/kg groups, partial responders were among the patients with the lowest normalized peripheral clonal expansion, particularly in CD8+ T cells. Which antigens the clonally expanded peripheral T cells were specific for was not determined. Low levels of normalized T-cell clonal expansion were also seen in some nonresponding patients. Clonal expansion of both CD4+ and CD8+ blood T cells was observed from baseline to week 6 at doses 0.1 to 3.0 mg/kg.

The trial excluded patients who had a history of autoimmune disease or who were on systemic immunosuppression. Peripheral blood for TCR sequencing was collected from all dose cohorts at baseline, on cycle 4 day 1, and on cycle 7 day 1. Samples came from an open-label, multicenter, first-in-human phase I dose-escalation trial of ivuxolimab. Adults with locally advanced or metastatic melanoma, renal cell, hepatocellular, or head and neck squamous cell carcinoma were enrolled in the trial. Before TCR sequencing, CD4+ T cells and CD8+ T cells from peripheral blood were sorted into separate populations. This clone was detected only a few times. This clone's antigen is unknown. A read error may produce the germline difference seen at one junction end.

The chain is assembled from TRBV28 and TRBJ1-4, with the D gene not confidently named. This sample comprised CD4+ or CD8+ T cells sorted from blood, obtained in a trial of the OX40 agonist ivuxolimab. This clonotype was sampled from an adult with an advanced solid tumor such as melanoma, head and neck, liver or kidney cancer. The nucleotides read TGTGCCAGCAGTTTAATGCGCACGGGCCCCTCCGTTTTT. The translation is CASSLMRTGPSVF.